The rows below give T cell receptor beta chains drawn from one sample of a study of T cell responses to AZD1222 COVID-19 vaccine. Produced via immunoSEQ multiplex PCR; TCRdb's table is partial and in-frame only. Counted here are about 110,000 clones, 70% to 90% occurring once; the ten biggest clones make up roughly 13%. This sample comprised peripheral blood, obtained on day 0 of MenACWY control vaccination. These receptors all come from an adult in good health. CDR3s include the opening cysteine and the closing phenylalanine or tryptophan. The D gene is left open where the match is weak. The listing skips clone size in some rows; elsewhere it reads once, few, many or a size class.

size	V	J	D	DNA	CDR3
once	TRBV7-2	TRBJ2-7	-	TGTGCCAGCAGGACGGTTGTTACCGGATCTGAGCAGTACTTC	CASRTVVTGSEQYF
-	TRBV2	TRBJ1-1	-	TGTGCCAGCAGTGATCTTGACCCAAAGGCGATAATGAACACTGAAGCTTTCTTT	CASSDLDPKAIMNTEAFF
-	TRBV7-9	TRBJ1-1	-	TGTGCCAGCAGCCCCGGGATTTTGAACACTGAAGCTTTCTTT	CASSPGILNTEAFF
-	TRBV19	TRBJ1-1	TRBD1	TGTGCCAGTAGGCCGGGACAGGGCCTTTGGGACACTGAAGCTTTCTTT	CASRPGQGLWDTEAFF
-	TRBV28	TRBJ2-7	TRBD1	TGTGCCAGCAGTTTATCCGGGACAGGGACCAAGCAGTACTTC	CASSLSGTGTKQYF
-	TRBV7-6	TRBJ1-1	TRBD1	TGTGCCAGCAGCCCTTTGACAGGGGGGGCGGTGAACACTGAAGCTTTCTTT	CASSPLTGGAVNTEAFF
-	TRBV5-1	TRBJ2-7	TRBD1	TGCGCCAGCAGCCGATGGGACAGCTCCTACGAGCAGTACTTC	CASSRWDSSYEQYF
-	TRBV7-9	TRBJ2-1	TRBD2	TGTGCCAGCAGCTTTAGCGGGAGTAGCAATGAGCAGTTCTTC	CASSFSGSSNEQFF
-	TRBV14	TRBJ1-2	-	TGTGCCAGCAGCTCGTGGACACCCTATGGCTACACCTTC	CASSSWTPYGYTF
-	TRBV5-6	TRBJ2-1	-	TGTGCCAGCAGCGTAAATGTAGGTGCAAGCTACAATGAGCAGTTCTTC	CASSVNVGASYNEQFF
few	TRBV30	TRBJ2-1	TRBD2	TGTGCCTGGAGGCCTAGCGGGAGGGCCCGGGGTGAGCAGTTCTTC	CAWRPSGRARGEQFF
-	TRBV7-3	TRBJ1-2	-	TGTGCCAGCAGCTTAACTGGGTGGTCGCCTACCTATGGCTACACCTTC	CASSLTGWSPTYGYTF
-	TRBV5-6	TRBJ2-7	-	TGTGCCAGCAGCTTGTCCCTTCTTGGCGGAGGGGGCGAGCAGTACTTC	CASSLSLLGGGGEQYF
many	TRBV4-1	TRBJ1-2	-	TGCGCCAGCAGTCCATTCGGGACGACCGGTGTGGGCTACACCTTC	CASSPFGTTGVGYTF
-	TRBV5-1	TRBJ1-4	TRBD1	TGCGCCAGCAGCCCAGAGGCCCCGGGACAGGGAAGAAAACTGTTTTTT	CASSPEAPGQGRKLFF
-	TRBV4-3	TRBJ1-1	-	TGCGCCAGCAGCCGAATTGACAGGAACACTGAAGCTTTCTTT	CASSRIDRNTEAFF
-	TRBV19	TRBJ1-4	-	TGTGCCAGTAAACAAACCCCCAGGACCTATGCAACTAATGAAAAACTGTTTTTT	CASKQTPRTYATNEKLFF
-	TRBV4-3	TRBJ2-6	-	TGCGCCAGCAGCCCACAGGGAGCCTCTGGGGCCAACGTCCTGACTTTC	CASSPQGASGANVLTF
-	TRBV12-3/TRBV12-4	TRBJ1-1	-	TGTGCCAGCAGTTTAGAACCAGCGGGTGAAGCTTTCTTT	CASSLEPAGEAFF